The 26 T cell receptor beta chains presented below share a single source sample, sequenced in a study of T cell responses to AZD1222 COVID-19 vaccine. TCRdb keeps only in-frame clones here, not all; method: immunoSEQ multiplex PCR. The sample holds 100,000 or so clones; about 89% are singletons and the top ten take around 15%. The sample here was peripheral blood, taken on day 0 of AZD1222 vaccination. All receptors come from an adult in good health.

The chain links TRBV5-1 to TRBJ2-3, with TRBD2 matching over 15 bases. This CDR3 comprises 16 residues. Looked up from germline, CDR1 is SGHRS and CDR2 is YFSETQ. With 7 bases clipped from V and 0 bases from J, the junction kept 3 bases outside the gene matches. The CDR3 DNA reads TGCGCCAGCGGGACTAGCGGGGGGCCTAGCACAGATACGCAGTATTTT. Translating gives CASGTSGGPSTDTQYF.

The chain has TRBV2 and TRBJ2-2; weak D call: TRBD2 (5 bases). V shed 6 bases and J shed 2 bases, with 10 bases lying between them. The CDR3 is 14 amino acids. Germline V gene sequence: CDR1 SNHLY, CDR2 FYNNEI. The CDR3 reads CASRDWANTGELFF. The CDR3 DNA is TGTGCCAGCAGGGACTGGGCTAACACCGGGGAGCTGTTTTTT.

CDR3 nucleotide sequence: TGTGCCAGCAGTTTATGGTCGGGGACCTCCTACGAGCAGTACTTC. Translated, it gives CASSLWSGTSYEQYF. The V and J genes are TRBV27 and TRBJ2-7; D might be TRBD1 or TRBD2, each matching 5 bases. The CDR3 is made up of 15 amino acids. Germline loops: CDR1 MNHEY, CDR2 SMNVEV (reference sequence). Trimming stripped 1 base from V and 0 bases from J, with 10 bases between.

The chain employs TRBV7-2 and TRBJ2-3, with D possibly being TRBD2 (5 bases). V gave up 5 bases and J gave up 10 bases, with 13 bases separating them. The length of the CDR3 is 12 residues. Looked up from germline, CDR1 is SGHTA and CDR2 is FQGNSA. The CDR3 nucleotides read TGTGCCAGCAGCGTATGGAGCGGCGCGCAGTATTTT. Protein: CASSVWSGAQYF. Based on the CDR3 plus reference TRBV7-2 and TRBJ2-3, the full variable domain is GAGVSQSPSNKVTEKGKDVELRCDPISGHTALYWYRQSLGQGLEFLIYFQGNSAPDKSGLPSDRFSAERTGGSVSTLTIQRTQQEDSAVYLCASSVWSGAQYFGPGTRLTVL.

The chain joins TRBV24-1 to TRBJ2-1; 10 bases map to TRBD2. V lost 7 bases, J lost 4 bases, and 12 bases stayed unmatched. The CDR3 consists of 17 residues. Germline V gene data show CDR1 as KGHDR and CDR2 as SFDVKD. CDR3 residues: CATSAASAGGEYNEQFF. In DNA, the CDR3 is TGTGCCACCAGCGCCGCTTCAGCGGGAGGGGAATACAATGAGCAGTTCTTC.

The chain joins TRBV30 to TRBJ1-2; D possibly corresponds to TRBD1 (5 bases). This CDR3 has 15 amino acids. With 2 bases removed from V and 2 bases from J, the gap between germline ends came to 15 bases. Germline lookup yields CDR1 GTSNPN and CDR2 SVGIG (reference sequence). CDR3 sequence (DNA): TGTGCCTGGAGTTGGGCGGGGACGGCGAACTATGGCTACACCTTC. Its translation: CAWSWAGTANYGYTF.

V gene TRBV4-2 combines with J gene TRBJ2-3, with 11 bases identical to TRBD1. This CDR3 has 16 residues. Germline CDR1 reads LGHNA; CDR2 reads YNFKEQ. With V trimmed by 5 bases and J by 4 bases, 8 bases remained unmatched. CDR3 sequence reads: CASSDRTGGLADTQYF. Written as DNA, the CDR3 is TGTGCCAGCAGCGACCGGACAGGGGGCTTGGCAGATACGCAGTATTTT.

The CDR3 sequence is CASSLPPGYTF. CDR3 sequence (DNA): TGTGCCAGCAGTCTACCCCCCGGCTACACCTTC. The V call is TRBV6-2 or TRBV6-3, the J call TRBJ1-2; D remains ambiguous. This CDR3 is built from 11 residues. CDR1 and CDR2 from the germline V gene are MNHEY and SVGEGT. Trimming removed 5 bases from V and 8 bases from J, with 9 bases in between.

This clone was observed a single time. The V call is TRBV7-8, the J call TRBJ2-7; 9 bases are shared with TRBD1. V shed 5 bases and J 4 bases; nucleotides not matched to a gene: 9. The CDR3 covers 15 residues. Germline lookup yields CDR1 SGHVS and CDR2 FQNEAQ. CDR3 region: CASSPGQGILYEQYF. The CDR3 DNA reads as TGTGCCAGCAGCCCCGGACAGGGGATTTTATACGAGCAGTACTTC. Full variable domain (outside the CDR3, taken from reference TRBV7-8 and TRBJ2-7): GAGVSQSPRYKVAKRGQDVALRCDPISGHVSLFWYQQALGQGPEFLTYFQNEAQLDKSGLPSDRFFAERPEGSVSTLKIQRTQQEDSAVYLCASSPGQGILYEQYFGPGTRLTVT.

The J gene is TRBJ2-7, the V gene TRBV24-1; D may match TRBD1 or TRBD2 (5 bases each). The germline V gene encodes CDR1 KGHDR and CDR2 SFDVKD. Trimming took off 9 bases at V and 1 base at J, with 12 bases between the two ends. This CDR3 has 13 amino acids. CDR3 region: CATGRDGSYEQYF. The DNA of the CDR3 is TGTGCCACCGGACGGGACGGATCCTACGAGCAGTACTTC.

The chain combines TRBV3-1 (or the pseudogene TRBV3-2) with TRBJ1-4; D gene uncertain. From germline, CDR1 is LGHDT and CDR2 YNNKEL (reference sequence). The CDR3 is 15 amino acids. The germline V and J ends were trimmed by 1 base and 7 bases, with 13 bases remaining between them. The CDR3 coding sequence is TGTGCCAGCAGCCAAGGCGATATTGGTGGTGAAAAACTGTTTTTT. The encoded protein is CASSQGDIGGEKLFF.

This chain links TRBV28 with TRBJ1-6; 7 bases match TRBD1. CDR3 length: 15 amino acids. V shed 5 bases and J 7 bases; nucleotides not matched to a gene: 8. CDR1 and CDR2 (germline): MDHEN, SYDVKM. CDR3 region: CASSPLTGKNSPLHF. The CDR3 DNA sequence: TGTGCCAGCAGTCCGCTGACAGGGAAGAATTCACCCCTCCACTTT.

This clone was counted once. CDR3 residues: CASSVTSGSTDTQYF. DNA for the CDR3: TGCGCCAGCAGCGTGACTAGCGGTAGCACAGATACGCAGTATTTT. The chain is built from TRBV5-1 and TRBJ2-3; 9 nucleotides match TRBD2. The CDR3 runs to 15 residues. The V and J ends lost 4 bases and 0 bases, in that order; junction bases with no gene match: 3. CDR1 SGHRS and CDR2 YFSETQ come from the germline V gene.

J is TRBJ2-4 and V is TRBV19; D perhaps matches TRBD1 (5 bases). The CDR3 extends over 15 amino acids. Trimming took off 6 bases at V and 1 base at J, with 13 bases between the two ends. CDR1 and CDR2 from the germline V gene are LNHDA and SQIVND (reference sequence). For the CDR3, the DNA is TGTGCCAGTAGCGTAGGGGTTCGGGCCAAAAACATTCAGTACTTC. It translates to CASSVGVRAKNIQYF.

The chain links TRBV24-1 to TRBJ1-2; D is unclear. There are 12 residues in the CDR3. The germline CDR1 and CDR2 sequences are KGHDR and SFDVKD. Trimming removed 7 bases at V and 0 bases at J, with 5 bases between. The CDR3, as DNA: TGTGCCACCAGGCCAGCTAACTATGGCTACACCTTC. It translates to CATRPANYGYTF.

In regard to this clone: This same CDR3 is encoded by further DNA sequences in the sample. The CDR3 spells CASSLQGYEQYF. Written as DNA, the CDR3 is TGTGCCAGCAGCTTACAGGGCTACGAGCAGTACTTC. The V gene is TRBV11-1, the J gene TRBJ2-7; D might be TRBD1 (5 bases). Trimming removed 2 bases at V and 3 bases at J, with 5 bases between. CDR3 size: 12 residues. Looked up from germline, CDR1 is SGHAT and CDR2 is FQDESV (reference sequence).

J is TRBJ2-3 and V is TRBV7-2; TRBD1 or TRBD2 may be the D gene (6 bases each). The CDR3 has 15 amino acids. Germline V gene sequence: CDR1 SGHTA, CDR2 FQGNSA. Deletions cut 4 bases from V and 5 bases from J, with 16 bases between. The CDR3 here is CASSSLVGGQDTQYF. CDR3 in DNA: TGTGCCAGCAGCTCCCTGGTCGGGGGACAAGATACGCAGTATTTT. Complete variable domain (other parts from reference TRBV7-2 and TRBJ2-3): GAGVSQSPSNKVTEKGKDVELRCDPISGHTALYWYRQSLGQGLEFLIYFQGNSAPDKSGLPSDRFSAERTGGSVSTLTIQRTQQEDSAVYLCASSSLVGGQDTQYFGPGTRLTVL.

The chain uses TRBV5-8 and TRBJ1-1, with TRBD1 as a possible D gene (5 bases). Trimming pared 2 bases from V and 6 bases from J, leaving 23 bases between. CDR3 length equals 17 residues. Germline lookup yields CDR1 SGHTS and CDR2 YDEGEE. CDR3 bases: TGTGCCAGCAGCTTCAAGTACGGGGCGACCCAGGTGTCTGAAGCTTTCTTT. As protein: CASSFKYGATQVSEAFF.

This chain links TRBV2 with TRBJ1-4; 9 nucleotides line up with TRBD1. With V trimmed by 3 bases and J by 7 bases, 6 bases remained unmatched. CDR3 length: 15 amino acids. The V gene's germline CDR1 is SNHLY and CDR2 FYNNEI. The CDR3 spells CASSDLTGGTEKLFF. CDR3 nucleotides: TGTGCCAGCAGTGACCTGACAGGGGGAACTGAAAAACTGTTTTTT.

The chain combines TRBV5-4 with TRBJ2-3; 8 bases are shared with TRBD2. Germline values: CDR1 SGHNT, CDR2 YYREEE (reference sequence). J lost 3 bases, V lost 1 base, and 10 bases had no gene match. The CDR3 extends over 17 amino acids. CDR3 residues: CASSLYLAGGFTDTQYF. DNA of the CDR3: TGTGCCAGCAGCTTGTATTTGGCGGGAGGTTTTACAGATACGCAGTATTTT.

The V call is TRBV7-9, the J call TRBJ2-3, with TRBD1 identical over 12 bases. The germline V gene encodes CDR1 SEHNR and CDR2 FQNEAQ (reference sequence). This CDR3 comprises 16 residues. The junction had 3 bases not matched to a gene; V was cut back by 2 bases and J by 3 bases. The CDR3 loop reads CASSLRDRGLTDTQYF. CDR3 DNA: TGTGCCAGCAGCTTAAGGGACAGGGGGCTGACAGATACGCAGTATTTT.

J is TRBJ2-1 and V is TRBV4-1; 12 nucleotides match TRBD2. Per germline, CDR1 MGHRA and CDR2 YSYEKL. The CDR3 covers 17 residues. V shed 4 bases, J shed 9 bases, and the junction held 13 bases outside the gene matches. The DNA for the CDR3 is TGCGCCAGCAGCCCTCCTAGCGGGGGGGCGGACGGGGGTGAGCAGTTCTTC. Translated: CASSPPSGGADGGEQFF.

By proportion, this clone is large. In DNA, the CDR3 is TGTGCCAGCAGCTTAGCAAGGACAGGGAGCACTGAAGCTTTCTTT. It yields the protein CASSLARTGSTEAFF. J is TRBJ1-1 and V is TRBV11-3; TRBD1 matches 8 bases. The CDR3 runs to 15 residues. V trimming: 1 base; J trimming: 4 bases; junction bases outside the gene matches: 5. Germline CDR1 and CDR2: SGHNT and YENEEA.

The chain couples TRBV10-3 to TRBJ2-4; D unresolved. Germline assignment: CDR1 ENHRY and CDR2 SYGVKD. The CDR3 covers 11 residues. Trimming took 0 bases from V and 9 from J, leaving 3 bases between them. As DNA, the CDR3 is TGTGCCATCAGTGAGTCGCGCATTCAGTACTTC. Its translation is CAISESRIQYF.

This chain joins TRBV18 and TRBJ1-1; 8 bases fit TRBD1. With 5 bases clipped from V and 6 bases from J, the junction kept 2 bases outside the gene matches. Germline loops: CDR1 KGHSH, CDR2 LQKENI. The CDR3 is made up of 12 amino acids. The CDR3 loop reads CASSDRGAEAFF. The CDR3 DNA reads TGTGCCAGCTCAGACAGGGGAGCTGAAGCTTTCTTT.

This chain joins TRBV5-1 and TRBJ2-5; 12 bases align to TRBD2. Germline assignment: CDR1 SGHRS and CDR2 YFSETQ. The trim removed 3 bases at V and 5 bases at J, leaving 2 bases unmatched. The CDR3 runs to 14 residues. The CDR3 sequence is CASSSGTSGETQYF. The CDR3 DNA reads as TGCGCCAGCAGCTCCGGGACTAGCGGGGAGACCCAGTACTTC.